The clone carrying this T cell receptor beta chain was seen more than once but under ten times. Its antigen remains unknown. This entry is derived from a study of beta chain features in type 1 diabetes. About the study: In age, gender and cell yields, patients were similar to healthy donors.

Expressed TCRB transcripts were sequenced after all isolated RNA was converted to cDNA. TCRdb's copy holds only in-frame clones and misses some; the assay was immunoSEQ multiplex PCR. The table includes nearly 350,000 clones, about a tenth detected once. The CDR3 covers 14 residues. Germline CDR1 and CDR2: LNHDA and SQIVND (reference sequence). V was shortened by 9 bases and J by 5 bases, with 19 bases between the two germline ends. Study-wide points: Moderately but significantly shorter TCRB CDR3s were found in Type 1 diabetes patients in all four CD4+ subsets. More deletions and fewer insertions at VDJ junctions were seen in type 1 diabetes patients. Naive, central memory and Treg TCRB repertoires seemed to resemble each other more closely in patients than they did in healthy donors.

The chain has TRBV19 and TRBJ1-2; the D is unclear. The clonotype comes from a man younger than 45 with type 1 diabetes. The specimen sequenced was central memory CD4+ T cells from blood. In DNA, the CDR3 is TGTGCCAGCACGGGAACCACTGTTGAGTATGGCTACACCTTC. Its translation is CASTGTTVEYGYTF.